Below, 3 T cell receptor beta chains from the same sample are listed, as sequenced in a study of beta chain features in type 1 diabetes. Study-level results: Shortening of TCRB CDR3s, moderate but significant, appeared in all four CD4+ subsets of Type 1 diabetes patients.

The study reverse transcribed the entire isolated RNA, so it sequenced expressed TCRB transcripts. Profiling relied on immunoSEQ multiplex PCR, and the TCRdb table lists in-frame clones only, not all of them. The sample lists over 600,000 clones, around 12% occurring once. No antigen has been identified for these receptors. Sequencing was done on a sample of naive CD4+ T cells from blood. These receptors originate from a man aged 25 to 45 with type 1 diabetes.

This clone showed up just a few times. This chain links TRBV30 with TRBJ1-5, with TRBD1 matching 9 bases. In germline, CDR1 is GTSNPN, CDR2 SVGIG (reference sequence). This CDR3 has 14 amino acids. V lost 5 bases and J lost 4; bases outside the gene matches: 6. CDR3 residues: CAWAVGTGNQPQHF. CDR3 nucleotides: TGTGCCTGGGCCGTCGGGACAGGGAATCAGCCCCAGCATTTT. The full variable domain, its missing parts supplied by reference TRBV30 and TRBJ1-5, is SQTIHQWPATLVQPVGSPLSLECTVEGTSNPNLYWYRQAAGRGLQLLFYSVGIGQISSEVPQNLSASRPQDRQFILSSKKLLLSDSGFYLCAWAVGTGNQPQHFGDGTRLSIL.

CDR3 sequence reads: CASARGAVNNEQFF. The CDR3 region has the DNA TGTGCCAGCGCACGGGGGGCGGTCAACAATGAGCAGTTCTTC. The chain combines TRBV11-2 with TRBJ2-1; tentative D call: TRBD2 (7 bases). The CDR3 consists of 14 residues. CDR1 is SGHAT, CDR2 FQNNGV, per germline. Trimming shortened V by 8 bases and J by 5 bases, and 16 bases separated the two germline ends.

The rearrangement uses TRBV27 and TRBJ2-3, with D perhaps TRBD1 (6 bases). The CDR3 runs to 16 residues. The germline CDR1 and CDR2 sequences are MNHEY and SMNVEV (reference sequence). Trimming stripped 0 bases from V and 0 bases from J, with 10 bases between. CDR3 DNA: TGTGCCAGCAGTTTATCCCGGACAGCTAGCACAGATACGCAGTATTTT. Protein product: CASSLSRTASTDTQYF.